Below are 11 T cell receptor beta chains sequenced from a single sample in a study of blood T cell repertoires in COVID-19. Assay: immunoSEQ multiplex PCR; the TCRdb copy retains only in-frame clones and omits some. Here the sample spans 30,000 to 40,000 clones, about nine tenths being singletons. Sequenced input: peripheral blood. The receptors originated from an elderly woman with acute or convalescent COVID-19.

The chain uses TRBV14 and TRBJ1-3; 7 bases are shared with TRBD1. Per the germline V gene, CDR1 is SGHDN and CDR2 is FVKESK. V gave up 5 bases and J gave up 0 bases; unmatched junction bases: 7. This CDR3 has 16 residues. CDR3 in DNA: TGTGCCAGCAGCTCGGGACAGCTCAGCTCTGGAAACACCATATATTTT. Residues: CASSSGQLSSGNTIYF.

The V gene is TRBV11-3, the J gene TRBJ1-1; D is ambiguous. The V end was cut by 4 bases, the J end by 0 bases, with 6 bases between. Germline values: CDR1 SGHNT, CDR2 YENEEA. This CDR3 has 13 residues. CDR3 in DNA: TGTGCCAGCAGCTCCCGGGTGAACACTGAAGCTTTCTTT. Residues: CASSSRVNTEAFF.

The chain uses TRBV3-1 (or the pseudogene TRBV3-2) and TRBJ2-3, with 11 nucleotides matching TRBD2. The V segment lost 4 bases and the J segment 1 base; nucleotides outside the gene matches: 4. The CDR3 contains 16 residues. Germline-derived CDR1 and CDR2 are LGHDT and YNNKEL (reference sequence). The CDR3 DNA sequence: TGTGCCAGCAGCCCAGAGACTAGCGGGGGCACAGATACGCAGTATTTT. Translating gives CASSPETSGGTDTQYF.

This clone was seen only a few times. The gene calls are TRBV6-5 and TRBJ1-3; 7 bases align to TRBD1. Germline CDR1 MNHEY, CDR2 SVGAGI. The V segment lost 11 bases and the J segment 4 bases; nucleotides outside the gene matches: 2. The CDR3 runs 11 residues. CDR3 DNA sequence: TGTGCCTCCAGGGGGGGAAACACCATATATTTT. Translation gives CASRGGNTIYF.

CDR3 DNA: TGTGCCAGCAGCTTTCAAGGGGGGGACGAAAAACTGTTTTTT. Translation gives CASSFQGGDEKLFF. This chain connects TRBV11-2 to TRBJ1-4; a weak D match, TRBD1 (6 bases). There are 14 residues in the CDR3. The V end was cut by 3 bases, the J end by 8 bases, with 13 bases between. Germline V CDR1 and CDR2: SGHAT, FQNNGV.

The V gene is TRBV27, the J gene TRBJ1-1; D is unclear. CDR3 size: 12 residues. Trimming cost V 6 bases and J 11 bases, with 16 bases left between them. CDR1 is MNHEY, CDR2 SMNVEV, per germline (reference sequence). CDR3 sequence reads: CASRGARRRAFF. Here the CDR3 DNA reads TGTGCCAGCAGAGGAGCGAGGAGGAGGGCTTTCTTT.

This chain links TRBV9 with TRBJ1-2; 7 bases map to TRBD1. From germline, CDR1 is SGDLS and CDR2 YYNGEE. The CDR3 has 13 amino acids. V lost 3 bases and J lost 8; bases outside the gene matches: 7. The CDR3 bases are TGTGCCAGCAGCGAGTTACTGACAGGGGGCTACACCTTC. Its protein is CASSELLTGGYTF.

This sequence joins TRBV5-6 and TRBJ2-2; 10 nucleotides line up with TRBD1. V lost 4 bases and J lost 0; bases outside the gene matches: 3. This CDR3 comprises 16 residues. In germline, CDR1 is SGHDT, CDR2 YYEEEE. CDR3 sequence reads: CASSPGTGANTGELFF. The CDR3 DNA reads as TGTGCCAGCAGCCCCGGGACAGGGGCGAACACCGGGGAGCTGTTTTTT.

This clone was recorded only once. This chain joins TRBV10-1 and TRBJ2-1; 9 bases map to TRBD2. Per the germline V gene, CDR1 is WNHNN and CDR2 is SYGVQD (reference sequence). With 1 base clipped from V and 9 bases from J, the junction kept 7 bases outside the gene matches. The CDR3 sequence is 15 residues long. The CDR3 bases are TGCGCCAGCAGTGAGTTCGGCGGGGGGGCCGTTGAGCAGTTCTTC. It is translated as CASSEFGGGAVEQFF.

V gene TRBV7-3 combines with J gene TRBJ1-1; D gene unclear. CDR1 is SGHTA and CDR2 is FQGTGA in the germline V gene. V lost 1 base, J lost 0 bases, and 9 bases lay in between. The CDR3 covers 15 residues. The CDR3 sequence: CASSLMAGMNTEAFF. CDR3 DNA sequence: TGTGCCAGCAGCTTAATGGCGGGCATGAACACTGAAGCTTTCTTT.

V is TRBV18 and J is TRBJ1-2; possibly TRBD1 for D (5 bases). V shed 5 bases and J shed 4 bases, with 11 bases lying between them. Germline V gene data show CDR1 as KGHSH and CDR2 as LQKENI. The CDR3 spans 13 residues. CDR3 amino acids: CASSADKSYGYTF. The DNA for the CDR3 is TGTGCCAGCTCAGCGGACAAGAGCTATGGCTACACCTTC. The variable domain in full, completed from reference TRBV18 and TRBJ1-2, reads NAGVMQNPRHLVRRRGQEARLRCSPMKGHSHVYWYRQLPEEGLKFMVYLQKENIIDESGMPKERFSAEFPKEGPSILRIQQVVRGDSAAYFCASSADKSYGYTFGSGTRLTVV.